Presented here are 25 T cell receptor beta chains from one specimen sequenced in a study of blood T cell repertoires in COVID-19. Here immunoSEQ multiplex PCR was the method, and the copy in TCRdb shows in-frame clones only, minus some. This repertoire shows 220,000 or so clones, roughly nine tenths found once; its top ten account for about 3%. The material sequenced was PBMCs or T cells enriched from blood (not recorded which). The receptors were sampled from a woman younger than 35 in a cohort exposed to, infected with or recovered from COVID-19 (not recorded which).

This clone was counted between two and nine times. V and J are TRBV13 and TRBJ2-1; 13 nucleotides agree with TRBD2. The J segment lost 9 bases and the V segment lost 5 bases, leaving 10 bases of the junction unmatched. Germline lookup yields CDR1 PRHDT and CDR2 FYEKMQ (reference sequence). The CDR3 has 16 residues. CDR3 in amino acids: CASSPHGTSGEGEQFF. The CDR3 DNA reads as TGTGCCAGCAGCCCCCACGGGACTAGCGGGGAGGGTGAGCAGTTCTTC.

V and J are TRBV7-6 and TRBJ2-2; possibly TRBD2 for D (5 bases). Deletions cut 7 bases from V and 7 bases from J, with 10 bases between. Germline V gene lookup returns CDR1 SGHVS and CDR2 FNYEAQ. CDR3 length: 12 residues. The CDR3 DNA is TGTGCCAGCATAGCAGGAGGCGGGGAGCTGTTTTTT. Amino acid sequence: CASIAGGGELFF.

The CDR3 DNA reads as TGTGCCAGCAGCCAAGTCACAGACCGAAACACTGAAGCTTTCTTT. It translates to CASSQVTDRNTEAFF. The rearrangement uses TRBV3-1 (or the pseudogene TRBV3-2) and TRBJ1-1; D is unresolved. In germline, CDR1 is LGHDT, CDR2 YNNKEL (reference sequence). The germline V and J ends were trimmed by 1 base and 2 bases, with 11 bases remaining between them. The CDR3 is made up of 15 amino acids.

V and J are TRBV4-1 and TRBJ2-1, with D perhaps TRBD2 (5 bases). The CDR3 covers 15 residues. Germline V gives CDR1 MGHRA, CDR2 YSYEKL. V was shortened by 1 base and J by 5 bases, with 12 bases between the two germline ends. CDR3 sequence reads: CASSQVAYGDNEQFF. CDR3 in DNA: TGCGCCAGCAGCCAAGTAGCGTATGGGGACAATGAGCAGTTCTTC.

The chain uses TRBV5-5 and TRBJ2-7, with D uncertain. Germline CDR1 SGHKS, CDR2 YYEKEE (reference sequence). The CDR3 spans 15 residues. V was shortened by 3 bases and J by 3 bases, with 16 bases between the two germline ends. The CDR3 reads CASSSNLGSDYEQYF. CDR3 DNA sequence: TGTGCCAGCAGCTCTAACCTAGGCAGCGACTACGAGCAGTACTTC.

V is TRBV5-8 and J is TRBJ2-7, with a possible D match to TRBD2 (5 bases). The V end was cut by 1 base, the J end by 3 bases, with 8 bases between. CDR1 and CDR2 (germline): SGHTS, YDEGEE. This CDR3 has 13 amino acids. The CDR3 DNA reads as TGTGCCAGCAGCTTGCTACGGGACTACGAGCAGTACTTC. The encoded protein is CASSLLRDYEQYF. Combining the CDR3 with reference TRBV5-8 and TRBJ2-7 gives the whole variable domain EAGVTQSPTHLIKTRGQQATLRCSPISGHTSVYWYQQALGLGLQFLLWYDEGEERNRGNFPPRFSGRQFPNYSSELNVNALELEDSALYLCASSLLRDYEQYFGPGTRLTVT.

This rearrangement joins TRBV11-3 to TRBJ2-3; a weak D match, TRBD1 (6 bases). Between the trimmed V and J ends, which lost 5 bases and 0 bases, there was a span of 15 bases. The CDR3 loop spans 16 amino acids. CDR1 is SGHNT and CDR2 is YENEEA in the germline V gene. The CDR3 reads CASSPRGGSSTDTQYF. The CDR3 DNA sequence: TGTGCCAGCAGCCCAAGAGGGGGATCCAGCACAGATACGCAGTATTTT.

The chain joins TRBV11-2 to TRBJ1-1; D is uncertain. CDR1 and CDR2 from the germline V gene are SGHAT and FQNNGV. The CDR3 runs to 12 residues. V was pared by 5 bases and J by 7 bases, with 11 bases between. The chain's CDR3 is CASSPRRDEAFF. CDR3 nucleotide sequence: TGTGCCAGCAGCCCAAGACGGGATGAAGCTTTCTTT.

This clone has only one observation. The V call is TRBV2, the J call TRBJ1-3; 10 positions match TRBD1. Germline V gene data show CDR1 as SNHLY and CDR2 as FYNNEI. The CDR3 runs to 15 residues. V gave up 4 bases and J gave up 4 bases; unmatched junction bases: 4. CDR3 protein: CASSGQGAFGNTIYF. As DNA, the CDR3 is TGTGCCAGCAGTGGACAGGGGGCGTTCGGAAACACCATATATTTT.

The chain joins TRBV5-8 to TRBJ2-5; a possible D gene is TRBD1 (6 bases). The CDR3 runs 13 residues. V lost 2 bases, J lost 5 bases, and 10 bases lay in between. From germline, CDR1 is SGHTS and CDR2 YDEGEE. CDR3: CASSFQGTETQYF. CDR3 bases: TGTGCCAGCAGCTTTCAGGGGACGGAGACCCAGTACTTC.

The rearrangement links TRBV14 to TRBJ2-5, with a tentative D call TRBD1 (6 bases). The germline V and J ends were trimmed by 9 bases and 5 bases, with 13 bases remaining between them. This CDR3 region has 12 residues. Germline V gene sequence: CDR1 SGHDN, CDR2 FVKESK. CDR3 nucleotide sequence: TGTGCCAGTCGACAGGCAGGGGAGACCCAGTACTTC. It encodes CASRQAGETQYF.

This clone was counted between two and nine times. This rearrangement joins TRBV18 to TRBJ2-5; D possibly corresponds to TRBD1 (5 bases). The CDR3 runs to 16 residues. The V gene lost 3 bases and the J gene lost 5 bases, with 19 bases spanning the gap. Looked up from germline, CDR1 is KGHSH and CDR2 is LQKENI. The CDR3 region is CASSPLPPGRQETQYF. Here the CDR3 DNA reads TGTGCCAGCTCACCTCTACCACCCGGAAGACAGGAGACCCAGTACTTC. The full variable domain, in which reference TRBV18 and TRBJ2-5 provide the parts outside the CDR3, is NAGVMQNPRHLVRRRGQEARLRCSPMKGHSHVYWYRQLPEEGLKFMVYLQKENIIDESGMPKERFSAEFPKEGPSILRIQQVVRGDSAAYFCASSPLPPGRQETQYFGPGTRLLVL.

For the CDR3, the DNA is TGTGCCAGCAGCTTATGGCTAGCGGGCGCCAAAAACATTCAGTACTTC. Residues: CASSLWLAGAKNIQYF. This rearrangement joins TRBV11-3 to TRBJ2-4; 8 bases are shared with TRBD2. The V segment lost 2 bases and the J segment 1 base; nucleotides outside the gene matches: 4. The CDR3 is 16 residues long. CDR1 is SGHNT, CDR2 YENEEA, per germline. The variable domain in full, completed from reference TRBV11-3 and TRBJ2-4, reads EAGVVQSPRYKIIEKKQPVAFWCNPISGHNTLYWYLQNLGQGPELLIRYENEEAVDDSQLPKDRFSAERLKGVDSTLKIQPAELGDSAVYLCASSLWLAGAKNIQYFGAGTRLSVL.

This chain links TRBV30 with TRBJ2-5, with 11 bases matching TRBD2. Germline CDR1 reads GTSNPN; CDR2 reads SVGIG (reference sequence). Unmatched junction bases numbered 2, after V lost 1 base and J lost 7 bases. This CDR3 is 13 amino acids long. The CDR3 reads CAWSGSGRGTQYF. In nucleotides, the CDR3 is TGTGCCTGGAGTGGTAGCGGGAGGGGGACCCAGTACTTC.

This clone appeared once. CDR3 DNA sequence: TGTGCCATCAGTTCTTCCACAGGGAACTGCTCCTACGAGCAGTACTTC. It is translated as CAISSSTGNCSYEQYF. V and J are TRBV10-3 and TRBJ2-7, with a tentative D call TRBD1 (6 bases). CDR3 size: 16 residues. V was clipped by 5 bases and J by 0 bases, with 17 bases between them. CDR1 and CDR2 (germline): ENHRY, SYGVKD.

The gene calls are TRBV2 and TRBJ1-1; D unresolved. Trimming took 6 bases from V and 7 from J, leaving 15 bases between them. This CDR3 region has 13 residues. Germline assignment: CDR1 SNHLY and CDR2 FYNNEI. The CDR3, as DNA: TGTGCCAGCAGATATTCATACGAGGGTGAAGCTTTCTTT. This sequence encodes CASRYSYEGEAFF.

This chain joins TRBV4-2 and TRBJ2-2; no firm D call. V was cut by 0 bases and J by 2 bases, with 7 bases left in between. This CDR3 contains 15 residues. Per germline, CDR1 LGHNA and CDR2 YNFKEQ. This CDR3 is CASSQERQNTGELFF. The CDR3 DNA reads TGTGCCAGCAGCCAAGAAAGACAAAACACCGGGGAGCTGTTTTTT.

This chain connects TRBV4-2 to TRBJ2-7; 11 bases are a match to TRBD2. CDR3 length: 16 residues. V was clipped by 2 bases and J by 1 base; unmatched bases: 4. CDR1 is LGHNA and CDR2 is YNFKEQ in the germline V gene. CDR3 residues: CASSQHLAGGSYEQYF. The CDR3 coding sequence is TGTGCCAGCAGCCAACATCTAGCGGGGGGTTCCTACGAGCAGTACTTC.

V and J are TRBV28 and TRBJ2-7; D is possibly TRBD1 (5 bases). The germline V gene has CDR1 MDHEN and CDR2 SYDVKM. V was pared by 2 bases and J by 3 bases, with 5 bases between. CDR3 length: 12 amino acids. Here the CDR3 DNA reads TGTGCCAGCAGTTTAGACAGCTACGAGCAGTACTTC. Its translation is CASSLDSYEQYF.

This sequence joins TRBV7-8 and TRBJ1-5; 11 bases are a match to TRBD1. CDR3 length: 15 amino acids. The germline V gene has CDR1 SGHVS and CDR2 FQNEAQ. With V trimmed by 6 bases and J by 7 bases, 8 bases remained unmatched. The CDR3 region is CASRPDGTGGQPQHF. In DNA, the CDR3 is TGTGCCAGCAGGCCCGACGGGACAGGGGGACAGCCCCAGCATTTT. The full variable domain, in which reference TRBV7-8 and TRBJ1-5 provide the parts outside the CDR3, is GAGVSQSPRYKVAKRGQDVALRCDPISGHVSLFWYQQALGQGPEFLTYFQNEAQLDKSGLPSDRFFAERPEGSVSTLKIQRTQQEDSAVYLCASRPDGTGGQPQHFGDGTRLSIL.

J is TRBJ1-1 and V is TRBV19; unclear D gene. V lost 4 bases and J 6 bases, leaving 15 bases between the germline ends. Germline V gene sequence: CDR1 LNHDA, CDR2 SQIVND (reference sequence). The CDR3 is made up of 14 amino acids. This CDR3 reads CASSSPIRGPEAFF. CDR3 bases: TGTGCCAGTAGTAGTCCAATACGAGGTCCTGAAGCTTTCTTT.

The genes are TRBV15 and TRBJ1-1, with TRBD1 as a possible D gene (5 bases). The CDR3 is 14 amino acids. The V gene's germline CDR1 is LNHNV and CDR2 YYDKDF (reference sequence). V lost 3 bases, J lost 3 bases, and 11 bases lay in between. The CDR3 is CATSRGQRDTEAFF. CDR3 DNA: TGTGCCACCAGCAGGGGGCAGCGGGACACTGAAGCTTTCTTT. The full variable domain, completed using reference TRBV15 and TRBJ1-1, is DAMVIQNPRYQVTQFGKPVTLSCSQTLNHNVMYWYQQKSSQAPKLLFHYYDKDFNNEADTPDNFQSRRPNTSFCFLDIRSPGLGDTAMYLCATSRGQRDTEAFFGQGTRLTVV.

Regarding this clone: A much larger clone lies a single base off, so this may be a read error. This rearrangement joins TRBV7-3 to TRBJ2-3; 9 nucleotides line up with TRBD2. The V gene end was trimmed by 2 bases and the J gene end by 1 base; junction bases not matched to a gene: 1. This CDR3 has 15 amino acids. The germline V gene encodes CDR1 SGHTA and CDR2 FQGTGA. The CDR3: CASSLGGGGTDTQYF. CDR3 in DNA: TGTGCCAGCAGCTTAGGCGGGGGGGGCACAGATACGCAGTATTTT.

The J gene is TRBJ2-5, the V gene TRBV21-1; TRBD2, the D gene given by the table, was not confirmed from the DNA. TRBV21-1 is deemed a pseudogene. The CDR3 is 17 residues long. The CDR3: CASSKNCRRGRQETQYF. CDR3 DNA sequence: TGTGCCAGCAGCAAAAACTGCCGGCGGGGGCGCCAAGAGACCCAGTACTTC.

This rearrangement joins TRBV7-6 to TRBJ2-7; D is possibly TRBD2 (7 bases). CDR3 size: 17 residues. The V end was cut by 5 bases, the J end by 1 base, with 21 bases between. The germline V gene has CDR1 SGHVS and CDR2 FNYEAQ. This CDR3 reads CASSTRGEGTPSYEQYF. CDR3 nucleotide sequence: TGTGCCAGCAGCACTAGAGGGGAGGGGACACCTTCCTACGAGCAGTACTTC.